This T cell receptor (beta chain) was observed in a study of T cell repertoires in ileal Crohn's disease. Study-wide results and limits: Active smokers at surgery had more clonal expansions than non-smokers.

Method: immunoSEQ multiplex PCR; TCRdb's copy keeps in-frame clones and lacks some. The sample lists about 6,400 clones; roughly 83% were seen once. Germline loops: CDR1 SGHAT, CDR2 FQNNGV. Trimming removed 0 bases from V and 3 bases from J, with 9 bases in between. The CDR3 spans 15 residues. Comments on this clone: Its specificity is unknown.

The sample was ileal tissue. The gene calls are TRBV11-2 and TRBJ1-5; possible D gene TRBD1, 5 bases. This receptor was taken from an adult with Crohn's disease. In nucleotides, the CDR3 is TGTGCCAGCAGCTTAGACGGGACTCCCAATCAGCCCCAGCATTTT. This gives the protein CASSLDGTPNQPQHF.